These 31 T cell receptor beta chains were sequenced from one sample in a study of identical twins (TCRdb year 2016). The library came from 5' RACE. Sequencing was carried out with an Illumina HiSeq 2000. The public reads were run again by TCRdb, first through fastp at Q25 and then through MiXCR, and only productive beta chains were kept. Every entry covers one CDR3 protein and lists the most common genes and DNA from its rows. The sample has around 1.7 million distinct CDR3 sequences on record, around a third of them singletons. Approximately 0.29% of the sample is taken by the ten largest. The source material was cord blood. Receptors were obtained from a newborn girl in good health.

The sample holds a few counts of this clonotype. The rearrangement joins TRBV10-2 to TRBJ1-2; D may be TRBD1 (6 bases). This CDR3 is built from 12 residues. The germline V and J ends were trimmed by 11 bases and 2 bases, with 12 bases remaining between them. CDR1 WSHSY and CDR2 SAAADI come from the germline V gene. CDR3 sequence: CAGKTGNYGYTF. The CDR3 DNA reads TGCGCCGGCAAAACAGGGAACTATGGCTACACCTTC.

This clonotype was observed a few times. V gene TRBV10-3 combines with J gene TRBJ1-2; 8 bases map to TRBD1. This CDR3 spans 14 amino acids. V was clipped by 5 bases and J by 7 bases; unmatched bases: 9. Per the germline V gene, CDR1 is ENHRY and CDR2 is SYGVKD. CDR3 DNA sequence: TGTGCCATCAGTCACAAACCCGGGACAGGTGGCTACACCTTC. Protein product: CAISHKPGTGGYTF.

About this clonotype: At one of its ends the junction is not consistent with the germline gene, which may arise from a read error. The CDR3 here is CAGSLRAPKGTDTQYF. In nucleotides, the CDR3 is TGTGCCGGCAGCCTAAGGGCACCGAAGGGAACAGATACGCAGTATTTT. The gene calls are TRBV12-3 or TRBV12-4 and TRBJ2-3; no clear D. This CDR3 has 16 amino acids.

A word on this clonotype: At one end the junction does not follow the germline gene, possibly because of a read error. V and J are TRBV5-1 and TRBJ1-1; D gene unclear. The V gene's germline CDR1 is SGHRS and CDR2 YFSETQ. This CDR3 comprises 15 residues. The CDR3 region is CGSSPIPDSNTEAFF. The CDR3 DNA is TGCGGCAGCAGCCCTATACCCGATTCGAACACTGAAGCTTTCTTT.

This clonotype was counted between two and nine times. The CDR3 spells CASSSPTGMNTEAFF. CDR3 sequence (DNA): TGTGCCAGCAGCTCCCCGACAGGTATGAACACTGAAGCTTTCTTT. The V call is TRBV7-9, the J call TRBJ1-1; the D gene is possibly TRBD1 (6 bases). Germline assignment: CDR1 SEHNR and CDR2 FQNEAQ (reference sequence). With 4 bases removed from V and 0 bases from J, the gap between germline ends came to 12 bases. The CDR3 is 15 residues long.

The chain carries TRBV20-1 and TRBJ1-2; D uncertain. V lost 2 bases, J lost 4 bases, and 11 bases lay in between. The CDR3 covers 13 residues. Germline V gene lookup returns CDR1 DFQATT and CDR2 SNEGSKA (reference sequence). CDR3 nucleotides: TGCAGTGCTAGACAGGACCACAGCTATGGCTACACCTTC. Residues: CSARQDHSYGYTF.

The CDR3 nucleotides are TGTGCCAGCAGTTCTCGGAGGGGTGAAAAACTGTTTTTT. Translated, it gives CASSSRRGEKLFF. The chain employs TRBV27 and TRBJ1-4, with D possibly being TRBD1 (5 bases). V was trimmed by 4 bases and J by 7 bases, leaving 10 bases between them. The CDR3 extends over 13 amino acids. The V gene's germline CDR1 is MNHEY and CDR2 SMNVEV (reference sequence).

The table lists this clonotype with many counts. The chain has TRBV29-1 and TRBJ2-7, with a weak D call TRBD1 (6 bases). Per germline, CDR1 SQVTM and CDR2 ANQGSEA. V shed 4 bases and J shed 2 bases, with 12 bases lying between them. The CDR3 sequence is 13 residues long. CDR3 sequence reads: CSVGRGNTYEQYF. The DNA of the CDR3 is TGCAGCGTTGGAAGGGGGAATACCTACGAGCAGTACTTC.

This clonotype was found once. The genes are TRBV12-3 or TRBV12-4 and TRBJ1-1, with a weak D call TRBD1 (6 bases). Trimming removed 5 bases from V and 5 bases from J, with 12 bases in between. The CDR3 extends over 13 amino acids. The CDR3 DNA reads as TGTGCCAGCAGTATGAGCAGGGGAACTGAAGCTTTCTTT. Amino acids: CASSMSRGTEAFF.

A few counts support this clonotype. V usage is TRBV12-3 or TRBV12-4 and J usage is TRBJ1-1; maybe TRBD1 (5 bases). The CDR3 consists of 13 residues. V lost 7 bases and J lost 5, with 14 bases in between. CDR3 DNA sequence: TGTGCCAGCACAGGGCCGCGATGGACTGAAGCTTTCTTT. This sequence encodes CASTGPRWTEAFF.

This clonotype was detected only a few times. This rearrangement joins TRBV27 to TRBJ1-5; D not resolved. CDR3 length: 15 amino acids. V was shortened by 5 bases and J by 0 bases, with 11 bases between the two germline ends. The germline CDR1 and CDR2 sequences are MNHEY and SMNVEV (reference sequence). In nucleotides, the CDR3 is TGTGCCAGCAGTCGAGACATCTATAGCAATCAGCCCCAGCATTTT. Translating it yields CASSRDIYSNQPQHF.

The V gene is TRBV5-6, the J gene TRBJ2-1; 7 positions match TRBD2. The J segment lost 8 bases and the V segment lost 4 bases, leaving 9 bases of the junction unmatched. The germline V gene has CDR1 SGHDT and CDR2 YYEEEE. The CDR3 is made up of 14 amino acids. CDR3 in amino acids: CASSAGVRVYEQFF. The CDR3 nucleotides are TGTGCCAGCAGCGCGGGGGTCCGGGTGTATGAGCAGTTCTTC. Looking up the rest from reference TRBV5-6 and TRBJ2-1 gives the full variable domain: DAGVTQSPTHLIKTRGQQVTLRCSPKSGHDTVSWYQQALGQGPQFIFQYYEEEERQRGNFPDRFSGHQFPNYSSELNVNALLLGDSALYLCASSAGVRVYEQFFGPGTRLTVL.

This clonotype was recorded many times. This rearrangement joins TRBV29-1 to TRBJ2-3; 9 bases agree with TRBD2. The CDR3 is 16 residues long. The V and J ends lost 7 bases and 1 base, in that order; junction bases with no gene match: 12. The germline gives CDR1 SQVTM, CDR2 ANQGSEA. The CDR3 reads CSESPLAGTRTDTQYF. CDR3 in DNA: TGCAGCGAGAGCCCGCTAGCGGGGACTCGCACAGATACGCAGTATTTT.

In this sample, this clonotype turned up a few times. J is TRBJ2-3 and V is TRBV29-1; D may be TRBD2 (7 bases). The CDR3 is 11 residues long. Trimming stripped 6 bases from V and 4 bases from J, with 8 bases between. Germline V gives CDR1 SQVTM, CDR2 ANQGSEA. The CDR3 sequence: CSVGGPDTQYF. DNA for the CDR3: TGCAGCGTGGGGGGGCCAGATACGCAGTATTTT.

This clonotype was recorded many times. The chain employs TRBV6-1 and TRBJ1-2; D may be TRBD1 (5 bases). Trimming cost V 4 bases and J 7 bases, with 13 bases left between them. In germline, CDR1 is MNHNS, CDR2 SASEGT. The CDR3 covers 13 residues. DNA of the CDR3: TGTGCCAGCAGTGTCGCAGGGAGGAGTGGCTACACCTTC. This codes for CASSVAGRSGYTF.

This clonotype has more than one count but fewer than ten. V gene TRBV3-1 combines with J gene TRBJ2-5; D might be TRBD1 (5 bases). Germline CDR1 reads LGHDT; CDR2 reads YNNKEL (reference sequence). V lost 0 bases and J 11 bases, leaving 10 bases between the germline ends. The CDR3 consists of 12 residues. In nucleotides, the CDR3 is TGTGCCAGCAGCCAAGAGAGGACAACTCAGTACTTC. Translated: CASSQERTTQYF.

This clonotype was counted a few times. The chain recombines TRBV5-1 with TRBJ2-3, with TRBD2 matching over 13 bases. The CDR3 spans 16 residues. Germline V lookup: CDR1 SGHRS, CDR2 YFSETQ. V shed 6 bases, J shed 2 bases, and the junction held 6 bases outside the gene matches. The CDR3 is CASTWTSGGFTDTQYF. The CDR3 DNA follows: TGCGCCAGCACCTGGACTAGCGGGGGATTCACAGATACGCAGTATTTT. Drawing the rest from reference TRBV5-1 and TRBJ2-3, the complete variable domain is KAGVTQTPRYLIKTRGQQVTLSCSPISGHRSVSWYQQTPGQGLQFLFEYFSETQRNKGNFPGRFSGRQFSNSRSEMNVSTLELGDSALYLCASTWTSGGFTDTQYFGPGTRLTVL.

The V call is TRBV10-3, the J call TRBJ1-2; 7 bases map to TRBD1. J lost 0 bases, V lost 4 bases, and 8 bases had no gene match. Per the germline V gene, CDR1 is ENHRY and CDR2 is SYGVKD. The CDR3 spans 16 residues. CDR3 region: CAISGPGQGANYGYTF. The DNA for the CDR3 is TGTGCCATCAGTGGACCTGGGCAGGGGGCTAACTATGGCTACACCTTC.

This chain uses TRBV20-1 with TRBJ2-3, with D hard to call. The V and J ends lost 3 bases and 7 bases respectively, with 23 bases between them. The V gene's germline CDR1 is DFQATT and CDR2 SNEGSKA (reference sequence). The CDR3 is 16 amino acids. The CDR3 sequence is CSASTGPWSFWNTQYF. Written as DNA, the CDR3 is TGCAGTGCTAGTACCGGCCCGTGGTCGTTTTGGAATACGCAGTATTTT.

CDR3 amino acids: CASSLPGRHEQYF. DNA for the CDR3: TGTGCCAGCAGTTTACCGGGACGACACGAGCAGTACTTC. The J gene is TRBJ2-1, the V gene TRBV27; D might be TRBD1 or TRBD2, each matching 5 bases. The J call may be faulty, since TRBJ2-7 better matches the DNA end. The CDR3 loop spans 13 amino acids. Germline loops: CDR1 MNHEY, CDR2 SMNVEV (reference sequence).

This chain uses TRBV10-3 with TRBJ2-5; tentative D call: TRBD1 (5 bases). The CDR3 sequence is 12 residues long. Germline-derived CDR1 and CDR2 are ENHRY and SYGVKD. Trimming shortened V by 0 bases and J by 9 bases, and 8 bases separated the two germline ends. In nucleotides, the CDR3 is TGTGCCATCAGTGAGTCTAACAGGCCCCAGTACTTC. It specifies CAISESNRPQYF.

The chain links TRBV11-2 to TRBJ2-2, with no clear D. This CDR3 is 13 amino acids long. Germline V CDR1 and CDR2: SGHAT, FQNNGV. The germline V and J ends were trimmed by 2 bases and 5 bases, with 6 bases remaining between them. The CDR3 region is CASSLKRTGELFF. The CDR3 region has the DNA TGTGCCAGCAGCTTAAAGAGAACCGGGGAGCTGTTTTTT. The variable domain in full, with the rest retrieved from reference TRBV11-2 and TRBJ2-2, is EAGVAQSPRYKIIEKRQSVAFWCNPISGHATLYWYQQILGQGPKLLIQFQNNGVVDDSQLPKDRFSAERLKGVDSTLKIQPAKLEDSAVYLCASSLKRTGELFFGEGSRLTVL.

This clonotype has more than one count but fewer than ten. This chain links TRBV14 with TRBJ2-4; 8 bases map to TRBD1. Germline V gene data show CDR1 as SGHDN and CDR2 as FVKESK. The V gene end was trimmed by 4 bases and the J gene end by 7 bases; junction bases not matched to a gene: 6. The CDR3 is made up of 14 amino acids. CDR3 amino acids: CASSLQGVQNIQYF. The CDR3 bases are TGTGCCAGCAGCCTACAGGGGGTCCAGAACATTCAGTACTTC.

The gene calls are TRBV7-9 and TRBJ2-3; D is perhaps TRBD1 (6 bases). The germline CDR1 and CDR2 sequences are SEHNR and FQNEAQ (reference sequence). CDR3 length equals 14 residues. The V end lost 4 bases, the J end lost 4 bases, and 12 bases lay between the germline ends. CDR3 loop: CASSSTNRADTQYF. The CDR3 nucleotides are TGTGCCAGCAGCTCAACTAACAGGGCAGATACGCAGTATTTT.

This clonotype was detected only a few times. The chain carries TRBV6-5 and TRBJ1-4; 12 positions match TRBD1. Germline V gene sequence: CDR1 MNHEY, CDR2 SVGAGI. Trimming removed 6 bases from V and 7 bases from J; junction bases left unmatched: 0. This CDR3 spans 13 amino acids. This CDR3 is CASRGQGAEKLFF. The CDR3 bases are TGTGCCAGCAGGGGACAGGGGGCTGAAAAACTGTTTTTT.

This clonotype has just a few counts. CDR3 in DNA: TGTGCCAGCAGCGCATACTCTAGCGGACTCGCCTACAATGAGCAGTTCTTC. Residues: CASSAYSSGLAYNEQFF. The V call is TRBV3-1, the J call TRBJ2-1; the match to TRBD2 covers 7 bases. The ends lost 5 bases at V and 2 bases at J; junction bases unmatched: 12. The V gene's germline CDR1 is LGHDT and CDR2 YNNKEL (reference sequence). This CDR3 contains 17 residues.

Notes on this clonotype: Being one base from a much bigger clone, this may be a read error. The rearrangement joins TRBV10-3 to TRBJ2-3, with D maybe TRBD1 (6 bases). This CDR3 spans 12 amino acids. The germline V gene has CDR1 ENHRY and CDR2 SYGVKD. CDR3 sequence (DNA): TGTGCCATCAATGAGGGGGCAGATACGCAGTATTTT. Its translation is CAINEGADTQYF.

CDR3 protein: CASSPRGGITYEQYF. CDR3 DNA: TGTGCCAGCTCACCAAGGGGCGGGATCACCTACGAGCAGTACTTC. The V and J genes are TRBV18 and TRBJ2-7, with D possibly being TRBD2 (6 bases). V was clipped by 2 bases and J by 2 bases, with 13 bases between them. In germline, CDR1 is KGHSH, CDR2 LQKENI. This CDR3 has 15 amino acids.

This sequence joins TRBV3-1 and TRBJ2-1; 13 bases match TRBD2. Germline CDR1 and CDR2: LGHDT and YNNKEL (reference sequence). Trimming removed 8 bases from V and 4 bases from J; junction bases left unmatched: 8. The CDR3 covers 16 residues. This CDR3 reads CASGPGLAGYYNEQFF. The CDR3 DNA reads as TGTGCCAGCGGCCCGGGACTAGCGGGATATTACAATGAGCAGTTCTTC.

V usage is TRBV2 and J usage is TRBJ1-5; D call uncertain. The CDR3 runs to 15 residues. Trimming shortened V by 4 bases and J by 0 bases, and 10 bases separated the two germline ends. Germline V gene lookup returns CDR1 SNHLY and CDR2 FYNNEI. This chain's CDR3 is CASSVNGYSNQPQHF. The DNA of the CDR3 is TGTGCCAGCAGTGTAAATGGATATAGCAATCAGCCCCAGCATTTT.

The chain has TRBV2 and TRBJ1-5; weak D call: TRBD1 (6 bases). The CDR3 has 15 residues. With 8 bases removed from V and 2 bases from J, the gap between germline ends came to 16 bases. Germline loops: CDR1 SNHLY, CDR2 FYNNEI. The CDR3 spells CASRHTQGGNQPQHF. CDR3 DNA: TGTGCCAGCCGACACACACAGGGAGGCAATCAGCCCCAGCATTTT. The whole variable domain, remainder taken from reference TRBV2 and TRBJ1-5, is EPEVTQTPSHQVTQMGQEVILRCVPISNHLYFYWYRQILGQKVEFLVSFYNNEISEKSEIFDDQFSVERPDGSNFTLKIRSTKLEDSAMYFCASRHTQGGNQPQHFGDGTRLSIL.